Presented here are 29 T cell receptor beta chains from one specimen sequenced in a study of blood T cell repertoires in COVID-19 (dated by TCRdb to 2019 to 2021). The protocol used for the library was the immunoSEQ multiplex PCR assay. Held by TCRdb, this immuneACCESS table contains in-frame sequences only and omits some clones. Under half of the omission traces to an unresolved V gene where checked; the cause of the rest is unknown. A total of about 200,000 clones appear in this sample, about 87% of them only once. Of the sample, roughly 6.4% is held by the ten largest clones. Sequencing input: peripheral blood. These receptors were taken from a man aged 55 to 69 who had recovered from COVID-19.

The chain uses TRBV19 and TRBJ1-5; a weak D match, TRBD1 (6 bases). This CDR3 comprises 14 residues. CDR1 is LNHDA, CDR2 SQIVND, per germline (reference sequence). V was trimmed by 4 bases and J by 2 bases, leaving 9 bases between them. In DNA form, the CDR3 reads TGTGCCAGTAGTACAAGGACAGGCAATCAGCCCCAGCATTTT. It yields the protein CASSTRTGNQPQHF.

This chain connects TRBV27 to TRBJ1-4; unclear D gene. Germline V gene data show CDR1 as MNHEY and CDR2 as SMNVEV (reference sequence). This CDR3 is 16 amino acids long. With 9 bases removed from V and 0 bases from J, the gap between germline ends came to 17 bases. The CDR3 reads CASRRVMGATNEKLFF. The CDR3 DNA reads TGTGCCAGTAGGAGGGTGATGGGCGCAACTAATGAAAAACTGTTTTTT. Using reference TRBV27 and TRBJ1-4 for the parts outside the CDR3, the full variable domain is EAQVTQNPRYLITVTGKKLTVTCSQNMNHEYMSWYRQDPGLGLRQIYYSMNVEVTDKGDVPEGYKVSRKEKRNFPLILESPSPNQTSLYFCASRRVMGATNEKLFFGSGTQLSVL.

This chain uses TRBV30 with TRBJ2-7; maybe TRBD1 (5 bases). Germline CDR1 is GTSNPN and CDR2 is SVGIG (reference sequence). Trimming cost V 0 bases and J 7 bases, with 16 bases left between them. The CDR3 totals 14 residues. CDR3 residues: CAWSVLRTPEEQYF. The CDR3 DNA sequence: TGTGCCTGGAGTGTACTCAGGACACCTGAAGAGCAGTACTTC.

The chain carries TRBV5-1 and TRBJ2-7; D is unresolved. V was clipped by 0 bases and J by 3 bases, with 7 bases between them. The CDR3 is made up of 13 amino acids. Germline V gene lookup returns CDR1 SGHRS and CDR2 YFSETQ. The CDR3 DNA reads TGCGCCAGCAGCTTGGGCTCCTACTACGAGCAGTACTTC. Encoded protein: CASSLGSYYEQYF.

The chain is built from TRBV5-1 and TRBJ2-7; D is unclear. CDR1 is SGHRS, CDR2 YFSETQ, per germline. CDR3 length: 13 residues. V lost 6 bases and J lost 3, with 13 bases in between. DNA of the CDR3: TGCGCCAGCACCCCCCCTAGGAGCTACGAGCAGTACTTC. As protein: CASTPPRSYEQYF.

The chain uses TRBV4-3 and TRBJ2-1, with D unresolved. Germline CDR1 and CDR2: LGHNA and YSLEER. The CDR3 consists of 15 residues. Deletions cut 0 bases from V and 5 bases from J, with 11 bases between. Here the CDR3 reads CASSQEWQANNEQFF. The CDR3 DNA is TGCGCCAGCAGCCAAGAGTGGCAGGCGAACAATGAGCAGTTCTTC.

The J gene is TRBJ2-5, the V gene TRBV5-6; weak D call: TRBD1 (5 bases). This CDR3 is 15 amino acids long. CDR1 SGHDT and CDR2 YYEEEE come from the germline V gene. V dropped 1 base and J dropped 3 bases, with 13 bases sitting between them. CDR3 sequence reads: CASSLNIGQKETQYF. In DNA, the CDR3 is TGTGCCAGCAGCTTGAACATTGGACAAAAAGAGACCCAGTACTTC.

The J gene is TRBJ2-7, the V gene TRBV7-2, with D possibly matching TRBD1 (6 bases). The germline V gene has CDR1 SGHTA and CDR2 FQGNSA. With 4 bases removed from V and 0 bases from J, the gap between germline ends came to 13 bases. This CDR3 has 15 residues. The CDR3: CASSSQGQLSYEQYF. The DNA of the CDR3 is TGTGCCAGCAGCTCCCAGGGACAACTCTCCTACGAGCAGTACTTC.

Here the CDR3 reads CASSTPGVSTEAFF. CDR3 DNA: TGTGCCAGTAGTACACCAGGGGTCTCAACTGAAGCTTTCTTT. The chain has TRBV19 and TRBJ1-1; D might be TRBD1 (6 bases). The CDR3 runs to 14 residues. CDR1 and CDR2 (germline): LNHDA, SQIVND (reference sequence). V was cut by 4 bases and J by 5 bases, with 14 bases left in between. Full variable domain (rest looked up from reference TRBV19 and TRBJ1-1): DGGITQSPKYLFRKEGQNVTLSCEQNLNHDAMYWYRQDPGQGLRLIYYSQIVNDFQKGDIAEGYSVSREKKESFPLTVTSAQKNPTAFYLCASSTPGVSTEAFFGQGTRLTVV.

This rearrangement joins TRBV5-1 to TRBJ2-7; 8 bases align to TRBD1. Germline V gives CDR1 SGHRS, CDR2 YFSETQ. V was pared by 2 bases and J by 2 bases, with 0 bases of the junction left unmatched. This CDR3 has 13 residues. Here the CDR3 DNA reads TGCGCCAGCAGCTTACAGGGGGCCTACGAGCAGTACTTC. Translation gives CASSLQGAYEQYF. The variable domain in full, completed from reference TRBV5-1 and TRBJ2-7, reads KAGVTQTPRYLIKTRGQQVTLSCSPISGHRSVSWYQQTPGQGLQFLFEYFSETQRNKGNFPGRFSGRQFSNSRSEMNVSTLELGDSALYLCASSLQGAYEQYFGPGTRLTVT.

The chain carries TRBV30 and TRBJ2-1, with D perhaps TRBD1 (5 bases). Germline CDR1 GTSNPN, CDR2 SVGIG (reference sequence). The CDR3 is made up of 13 amino acids. Trimming pared 1 base from V and 9 bases from J, leaving 13 bases between. This CDR3 is CAWSGGAGFEQFF. The CDR3 DNA reads TGTGCCTGGAGTGGTGGGGCTGGGTTTGAGCAGTTCTTC.

The CDR3 DNA reads as TGTGCCAGCAGCTCGACGGACAGGGACTATGGCTACACCTTC. Amino acid sequence: CASSSTDRDYGYTF. The chain joins TRBV5-6 to TRBJ1-2; 8 nucleotides match TRBD1. Trimming took 3 bases from V and 3 from J; bases not matched to a gene: 4. Germline V gene data show CDR1 as SGHDT and CDR2 as YYEEEE. The CDR3 covers 14 residues.

The CDR3: CASSQFTSANTIYF. For the CDR3, the DNA is TGTGCCAGCAGCCAATTTACCAGCGCAAACACCATATATTTT. The chain employs TRBV3-1 (or the pseudogene TRBV3-2) and TRBJ1-3; D is undetermined. This CDR3 has 14 residues. Germline values: CDR1 LGHDT, CDR2 YNNKEL (reference sequence). Trimming left V 2 bases short and J 6 bases short, with 11 bases between.

V and J are TRBV11-2 and TRBJ2-3; 9 bases are shared with TRBD1. With 3 bases clipped from V and 4 bases from J, the junction kept 5 bases outside the gene matches. The CDR3 contains 15 residues. The germline gives CDR1 SGHAT, CDR2 FQNNGV. The CDR3 sequence is CASSLGQGIPDTQYF. The DNA of the CDR3 is TGTGCCAGCAGCTTGGGACAGGGTATCCCAGATACGCAGTATTTT. Looking up the rest from reference TRBV11-2 and TRBJ2-3 gives the full variable domain: EAGVAQSPRYKIIEKRQSVAFWCNPISGHATLYWYQQILGQGPKLLIQFQNNGVVDDSQLPKDRFSAERLKGVDSTLKIQPAKLEDSAVYLCASSLGQGIPDTQYFGPGTRLTVL.

The chain employs TRBV27 and TRBJ2-5; D unclear. This CDR3 has 12 residues. Germline V CDR1 and CDR2: MNHEY, SMNVEV (reference sequence). V was pared by 6 bases and J by 5 bases, with 10 bases between. CDR3 coding DNA: TGTGCCAGCAGCCGAAATCGGGAGACCCAGTACTTC. Amino acids: CASSRNRETQYF.

The chain is built from TRBV11-2 and TRBJ2-7; D is possibly TRBD1 (6 bases). Germline CDR1 is SGHAT and CDR2 is FQNNGV. With 6 bases removed from V and 4 bases from J, the gap between germline ends came to 19 bases. The CDR3 is 15 residues long. The CDR3 region has the DNA TGTGCCAGCAGTATAACACAGGGTTGGGGGTACGAGCAGTACTTC. Translation: CASSITQGWGYEQYF.

V is TRBV12-5 and J is TRBJ1-5; perhaps TRBD1 as D (6 bases). Germline CDR1 reads LGHNT; CDR2 reads FRNRAP. This CDR3 has 14 amino acids. V lost 3 bases to trimming and J lost 3 bases, with 9 bases between them. The CDR3 DNA reads TGTGCTAGTGGTTTCCAGGGGAACAATCAGCCCCAGCATTTT. Amino acids: CASGFQGNNQPQHF.

The chain has TRBV14 and TRBJ1-2; tentatively, D is TRBD1 (6 bases). The CDR3 covers 14 residues. Germline V gene data show CDR1 as SGHDN and CDR2 as FVKESK. V was trimmed by 1 base and J by 7 bases, leaving 13 bases between them. CDR3 coding DNA: TGTGCCAGCAGCCAAGTTGAGGGGGAAGCTGGCTACACCTTC. It translates to CASSQVEGEAGYTF.

The rearrangement joins TRBV7-2 to TRBJ2-5; 9 bases map to TRBD1. The V gene end was trimmed by 5 bases and the J gene end by 5 bases; junction bases not matched to a gene: 6. The CDR3 is made up of 14 amino acids. Germline CDR1 reads SGHTA; CDR2 reads FQGNSA. The CDR3 is CASSIDRGGETQYF. CDR3 bases: TGTGCCAGCAGCATCGACAGGGGGGGGGAGACCCAGTACTTC.

The chain links TRBV6-4 to TRBJ2-6; 9 bases are a match to TRBD2. The CDR3 contains 21 residues. V shed 0 bases and J 1 base; nucleotides not matched to a gene: 13. The V gene's germline CDR1 is MRHNA and CDR2 SNTAGT. DNA for the CDR3: TGTGCCAGCAGTGACTCGTATCGAGCGGGAGGAGGAAAGTCTGGGGCCAACGTCCTGACTTTC. Translated: CASSDSYRAGGGKSGANVLTF.

The chain links TRBV28 to TRBJ2-7, with TRBD2 matching 11 bases. CDR3 length: 15 amino acids. V lost 8 bases and J lost 7; bases outside the gene matches: 13. Germline loops: CDR1 MDHEN, CDR2 SYDVKM. The DNA of the CDR3 is TGTGCCAGCTGCCTTAGACTAGCGGGGTCCCTGGAGCAGTACTTC. This translates into CASCLRLAGSLEQYF.

The chain is built from TRBV6-5 and TRBJ1-3, with D possibly TRBD1 on 5 matching bases. V was cut by 0 bases and J by 0 bases, with 6 bases left in between. The CDR3 sequence is 15 residues long. Germline CDR1 MNHEY, CDR2 SVGAGI. CDR3 sequence: CASSYSTVSGNTIYF. In DNA, the CDR3 is TGTGCCAGCAGTTACTCGACAGTCTCTGGAAACACCATATATTTT.

The chain recombines TRBV28 with TRBJ2-3; tentatively, D is TRBD2 (6 bases). V lost 6 bases and J lost 0, with 10 bases in between. This CDR3 region has 14 residues. Germline V lookup: CDR1 MDHEN, CDR2 SYDVKM. The CDR3 DNA reads TGTGCCAGCAGCCCGAGCGGGAGCACAGATACGCAGTATTTT. Amino acids: CASSPSGSTDTQYF.

The CDR3 sequence is CASSLNAGGAETQYF. The CDR3 bases are TGTGCCAGCAGCTTAAACGCGGGGGGGGCAGAGACCCAGTACTTC. The chain is built from TRBV11-2 and TRBJ2-5; 9 bases map to TRBD2. The CDR3 contains 15 residues. Per germline, CDR1 SGHAT and CDR2 FQNNGV. Unmatched junction bases numbered 5, after V lost 2 bases and J lost 4 bases.

V and J are TRBV18 and TRBJ1-3; D remains ambiguous. V lost 3 bases and J lost 4, with 16 bases in between. Germline lookup yields CDR1 KGHSH and CDR2 LQKENI. This CDR3 region has 16 residues. The CDR3 bases are TGTGCCAGCTCACCCTCGACTCACGCCTCGGGAAACACCATATATTTT. Amino acids: CASSPSTHASGNTIYF.

The chain is built from TRBV11-2 and TRBJ2-3, with D possibly TRBD1 on 6 matching bases. The V end was cut by 5 bases, the J end by 8 bases, with 14 bases between. The CDR3 extends over 13 amino acids. Germline lookup yields CDR1 SGHAT and CDR2 FQNNGV. CDR3 coding DNA: TGTGCCAGCAGCCCCCAGCGAGGGGGTACGCAGTATTTT. Translated, it gives CASSPQRGGTQYF.

This clone was observed many times. The J gene is TRBJ2-3, the V gene TRBV4-3; a possible D gene is TRBD2 (6 bases). Trimming left V 1 base short and J 2 bases short, with 10 bases between. Germline V gene data show CDR1 as LGHNA and CDR2 as YSLEER. The CDR3 contains 15 residues. The CDR3 sequence: CASSQGLGITDTQYF. CDR3 sequence (DNA): TGCGCCAGCAGCCAAGGACTAGGGATCACAGATACGCAGTATTTT.

The J gene is TRBJ2-6, the V gene TRBV18, with D possibly being TRBD1 (5 bases). CDR1 KGHSH and CDR2 LQKENI come from the germline V gene. V was cut by 2 bases and J by 2 bases, with 10 bases left in between. The CDR3 contains 16 residues. CDR3 in amino acids: CASSPTRAAGANVLTF. The CDR3 DNA sequence: TGTGCCAGCTCACCAACCAGGGCCGCTGGGGCCAACGTCCTGACTTTC.

This chain's CDR3 is CASSLRGLRAFF. CDR3 nucleotide sequence: TGTGCCAGCAGCTTACGGGGGTTGAGAGCTTTCTTT. This chain links TRBV7-8 with TRBJ1-1; a weak D match, TRBD1 (5 bases). Germline CDR1 SGHVS, CDR2 FQNEAQ. This CDR3 is 12 amino acids long. V lost 2 bases, J lost 10 bases, and 11 bases lay in between.